This T cell receptor beta chain stems from a study of neurological immune-mediated disorders. The time point is: longitudinal time-point 1 (baseline). The sample holds many counts of this clonotype. Its antigen remains unknown. cDNA synthesis was performed by 5'RACE with 10-nucleotide random UMIs. TCRdb reprocessed the 5' RACE reads via MiXCR and lists one record per CDR3 protein. The table includes approximately 70,000 distinct CDR3 sequences, more than 8.5% detected once. This CDR3 contains 15 residues. Between the trimmed V and J ends, which lost 3 bases and 5 bases, there was a span of 15 bases. Whole-study results and caveats: HTLV-1-associated myelopathy ranked highest for TCR clonal expansion and multiple sclerosis lowest, beneath healthy controls.

The source material was PBMCs. This chain joins TRBV12-3 or TRBV12-4 and TRBJ2-3; either TRBD1 or TRBD2 may fit D (5 bases each). This clonotype was obtained from a man aged 30-40 years in good health. This chain's CDR3 is CASSFRDGIGDTQYF. CDR3 DNA sequence: TGTGCCAGCAGTTTTAGGGACGGGATAGGAGATACGCAGTATTTT.